A single sample is the source of the 9 T cell receptor beta chains below, sequenced in a study of memory B cells and T cells in multiple sclerosis. Only in-frame clones appear in the TCRdb table, and some are missing; sequencing was by immunoSEQ multiplex PCR. Among 13,000 to 15,000 clones listed, roughly three quarters were seen once. Sequencing used memory (CD45RO+) CD4+ T cells from blood. These receptors came from a human donor with multiple sclerosis.

The rearrangement joins TRBV20-1 to TRBJ1-2; no clear D gene. Trimming removed 5 bases from V and 1 base from J, with 5 bases in between. The CDR3 has 11 residues. Germline V CDR1 and CDR2: DFQATT, SNEGSKA (reference sequence). Here the CDR3 DNA reads TGCAGTGCTCAGTTTAACTATGGCTACACCTTC. Its protein product is CSAQFNYGYTF.

CDR3: CASSPESSGPTPEQYF. The CDR3 DNA reads as TGTGCCAGCAGCCCAGAATCTAGCGGTCCCACTCCCGAGCAGTACTTC. This sequence joins TRBV11-3 and TRBJ2-7; 7 bases fit TRBD2. The CDR3 extends over 16 amino acids. V was pared by 5 bases and J by 6 bases, with 16 bases of the junction left unmatched. Per the germline V gene, CDR1 is SGHNT and CDR2 is YENEEA. The full variable domain, in which reference TRBV11-3 and TRBJ2-7 provide the parts outside the CDR3, is EAGVVQSPRYKIIEKKQPVAFWCNPISGHNTLYWYLQNLGQGPELLIRYENEEAVDDSQLPKDRFSAERLKGVDSTLKIQPAELGDSAVYLCASSPESSGPTPEQYFGPGTRLTVT.

V is TRBV6-5 and J is TRBJ2-7, with D possibly TRBD1 on 6 matching bases. Trimming shortened V by 6 bases and J by 2 bases, and 11 bases separated the two germline ends. The CDR3 consists of 13 residues. CDR1 and CDR2 (germline): MNHEY, SVGAGI. The CDR3 region has the DNA TGTGCCAGCAGGGACAGTAAAACCTACGAGCAGTACTTC. This translates into CASRDSKTYEQYF.

The chain combines TRBV4-2 with TRBJ1-4; no clear D. The V gene's germline CDR1 is LGHNA and CDR2 YNFKEQ. Trimming removed 5 bases from V and 5 bases from J, with 21 bases in between. This CDR3 has 17 amino acids. CDR3 sequence (DNA): TGTGCCAGCAGCTCAGAGGCCCGCTCCCCGGGAAATGAAAAACTGTTTTTT. This encodes CASSSEARSPGNEKLFF.

The chain carries TRBV4-2 and TRBJ1-1; 8 bases map to TRBD1. Trimming cost V 6 bases and J 7 bases; bases outside gene matches: 7. The CDR3 extends over 13 amino acids. CDR1 is LGHNA and CDR2 is YNFKEQ in the germline V gene. The CDR3 nucleotides are TGTGCCAGCAGGACTCAGGGGGCAAGTGAAGCTTTCTTT. Encoded protein: CASRTQGASEAFF.

V usage is TRBV5-6 and J usage is TRBJ2-3; TRBD2 matches at 7 bases. This CDR3 is 16 amino acids long. The V and J ends lost 0 bases and 2 bases, in that order; junction bases with no gene match: 6. Germline V gene data show CDR1 as SGHDT and CDR2 as YYEEEE. The CDR3 nucleotides read TGTGCCAGCAGCTTGGACGTCGGGAGGTTCACAGATACGCAGTATTTT. Its translation: CASSLDVGRFTDTQYF.

The rearrangement joins TRBV29-1 to TRBJ1-2, with 8 positions matching TRBD1. The CDR3 length is 13 residues. Germline loops: CDR1 SQVTM, CDR2 ANQGSEA. After removal of 5 bases from V and 6 bases from J, the junction contained 8 bases not matched to a gene. The CDR3 protein is CSVSGGFGDGYTF. The DNA of the CDR3 is TGCAGCGTTTCAGGGGGCTTTGGGGATGGCTACACCTTC. The variable domain in full, completed from reference TRBV29-1 and TRBJ1-2, reads SAVISQKPSRDICQRGTSLTIQCQVDSQVTMMFWYRQQPGQSLTLIATANQGSEATYESGFVIDKFPISRPNLTFSTLTVSNMSPEDSSIYLCSVSGGFGDGYTFGSGTRLTVV.

The chain links TRBV30 to TRBJ2-4; 14 bases are a match to TRBD2. V shed 4 bases and J 1 base; nucleotides not matched to a gene: 15. Germline-derived CDR1 and CDR2 are GTSNPN and SVGIG (reference sequence). The CDR3 contains 20 residues. This chain's CDR3 is CAWTPLGTSGSRRAKNIQYF. As DNA, the CDR3 is TGTGCCTGGACTCCCCTCGGGACTAGCGGGAGTCGGCGGGCCAAAAACATTCAGTACTTC.

The chain uses TRBV6-5 and TRBJ2-7; tentatively, D is TRBD2 (5 bases). V lost 5 bases to trimming and J lost 3 bases, with 11 bases between them. The CDR3 extends over 13 amino acids. Per the germline V gene, CDR1 is MNHEY and CDR2 is SVGAGI. This CDR3 is CASSPGIGYEQYF. CDR3 nucleotides: TGTGCCAGCAGTCCCGGGATTGGCTACGAGCAGTACTTC.